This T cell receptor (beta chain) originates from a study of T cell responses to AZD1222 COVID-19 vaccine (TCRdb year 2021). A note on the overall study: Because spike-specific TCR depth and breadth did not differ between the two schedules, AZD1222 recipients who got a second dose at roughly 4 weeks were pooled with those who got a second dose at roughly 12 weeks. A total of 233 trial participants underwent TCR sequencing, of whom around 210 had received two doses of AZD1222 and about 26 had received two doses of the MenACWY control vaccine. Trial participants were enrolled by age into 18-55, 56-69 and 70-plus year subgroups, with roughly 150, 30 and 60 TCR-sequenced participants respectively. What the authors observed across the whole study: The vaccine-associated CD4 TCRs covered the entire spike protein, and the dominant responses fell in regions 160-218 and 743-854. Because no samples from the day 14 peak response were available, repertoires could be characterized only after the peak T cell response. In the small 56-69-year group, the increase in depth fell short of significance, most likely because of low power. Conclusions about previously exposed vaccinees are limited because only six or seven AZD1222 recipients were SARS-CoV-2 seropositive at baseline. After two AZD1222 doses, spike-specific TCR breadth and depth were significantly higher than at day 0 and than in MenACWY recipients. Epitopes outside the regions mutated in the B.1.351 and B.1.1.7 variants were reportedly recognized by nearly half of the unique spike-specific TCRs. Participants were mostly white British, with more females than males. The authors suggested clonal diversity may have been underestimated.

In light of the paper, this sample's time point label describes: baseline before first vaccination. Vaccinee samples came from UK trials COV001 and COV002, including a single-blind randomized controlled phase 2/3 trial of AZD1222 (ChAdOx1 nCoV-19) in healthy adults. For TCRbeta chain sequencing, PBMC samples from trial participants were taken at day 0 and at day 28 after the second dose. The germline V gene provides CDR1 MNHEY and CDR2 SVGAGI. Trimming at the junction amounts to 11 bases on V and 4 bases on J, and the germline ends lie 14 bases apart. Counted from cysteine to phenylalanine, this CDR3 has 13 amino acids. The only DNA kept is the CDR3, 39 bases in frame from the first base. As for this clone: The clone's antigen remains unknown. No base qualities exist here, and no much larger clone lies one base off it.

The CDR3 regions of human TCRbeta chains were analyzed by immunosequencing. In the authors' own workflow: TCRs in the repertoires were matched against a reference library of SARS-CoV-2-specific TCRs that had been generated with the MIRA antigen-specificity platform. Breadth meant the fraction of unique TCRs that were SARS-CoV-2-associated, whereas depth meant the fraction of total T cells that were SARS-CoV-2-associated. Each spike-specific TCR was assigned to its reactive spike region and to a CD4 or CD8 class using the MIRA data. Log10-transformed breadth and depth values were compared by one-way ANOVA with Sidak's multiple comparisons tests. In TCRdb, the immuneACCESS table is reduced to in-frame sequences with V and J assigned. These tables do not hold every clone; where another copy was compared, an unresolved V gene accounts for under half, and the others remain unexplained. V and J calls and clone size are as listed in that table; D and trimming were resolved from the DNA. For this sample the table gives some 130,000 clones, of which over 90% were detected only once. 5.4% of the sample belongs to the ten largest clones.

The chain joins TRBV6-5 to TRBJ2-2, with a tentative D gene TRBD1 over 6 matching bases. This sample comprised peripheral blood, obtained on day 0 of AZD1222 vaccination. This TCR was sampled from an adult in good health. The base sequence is TGTGCCGTCCACAGGGATACCACCGGGGAGCTGTTTTTT. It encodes CAVHRDTTGELFF.